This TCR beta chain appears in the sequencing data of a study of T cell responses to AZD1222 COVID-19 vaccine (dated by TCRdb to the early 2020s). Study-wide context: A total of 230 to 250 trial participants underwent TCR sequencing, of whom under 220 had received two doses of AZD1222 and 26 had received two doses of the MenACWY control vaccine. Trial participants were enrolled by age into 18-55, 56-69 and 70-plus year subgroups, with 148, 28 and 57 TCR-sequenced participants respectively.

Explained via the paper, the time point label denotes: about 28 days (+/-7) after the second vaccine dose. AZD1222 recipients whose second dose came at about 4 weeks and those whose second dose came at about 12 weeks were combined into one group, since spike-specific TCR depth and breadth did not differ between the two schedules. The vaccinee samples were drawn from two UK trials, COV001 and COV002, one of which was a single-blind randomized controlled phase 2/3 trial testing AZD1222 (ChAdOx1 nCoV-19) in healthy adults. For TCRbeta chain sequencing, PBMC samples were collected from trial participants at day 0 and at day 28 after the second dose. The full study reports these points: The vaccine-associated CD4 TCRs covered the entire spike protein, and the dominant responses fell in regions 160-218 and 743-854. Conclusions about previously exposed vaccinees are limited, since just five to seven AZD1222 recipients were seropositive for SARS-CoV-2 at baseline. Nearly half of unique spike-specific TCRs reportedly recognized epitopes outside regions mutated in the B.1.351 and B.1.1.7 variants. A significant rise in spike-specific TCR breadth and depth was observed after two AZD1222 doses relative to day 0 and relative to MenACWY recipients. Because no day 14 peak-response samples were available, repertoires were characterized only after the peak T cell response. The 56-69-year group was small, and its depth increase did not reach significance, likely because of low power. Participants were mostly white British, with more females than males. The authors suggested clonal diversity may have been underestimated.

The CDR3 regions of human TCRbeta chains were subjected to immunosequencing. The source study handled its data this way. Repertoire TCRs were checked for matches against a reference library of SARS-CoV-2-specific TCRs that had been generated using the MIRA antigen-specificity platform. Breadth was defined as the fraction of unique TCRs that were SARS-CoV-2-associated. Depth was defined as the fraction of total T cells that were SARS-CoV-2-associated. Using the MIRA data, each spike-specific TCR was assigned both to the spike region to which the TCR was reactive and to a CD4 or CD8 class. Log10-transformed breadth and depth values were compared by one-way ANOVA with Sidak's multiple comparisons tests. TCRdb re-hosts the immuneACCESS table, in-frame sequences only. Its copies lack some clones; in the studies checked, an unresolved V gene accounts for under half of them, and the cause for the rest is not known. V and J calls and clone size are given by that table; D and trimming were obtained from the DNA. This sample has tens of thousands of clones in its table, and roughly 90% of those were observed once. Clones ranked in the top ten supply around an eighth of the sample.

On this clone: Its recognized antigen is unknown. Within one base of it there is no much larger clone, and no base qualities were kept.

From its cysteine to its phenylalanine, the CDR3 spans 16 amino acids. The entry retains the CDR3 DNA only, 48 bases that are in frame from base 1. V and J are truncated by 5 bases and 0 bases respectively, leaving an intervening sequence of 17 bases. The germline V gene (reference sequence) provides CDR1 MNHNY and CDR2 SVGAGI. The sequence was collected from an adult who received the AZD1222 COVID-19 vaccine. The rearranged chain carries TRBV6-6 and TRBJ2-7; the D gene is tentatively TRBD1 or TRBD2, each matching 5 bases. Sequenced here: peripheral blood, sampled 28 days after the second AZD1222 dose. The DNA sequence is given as TGTGCCAGCAGTGGGCGGCCTGGGACGGGCTCCTACGAGCAGTACTTC. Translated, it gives CASSGRPGTGSYEQYF.